This record covers a single T cell receptor (beta chain). No antigen is known for it. The length of the CDR3 is 13 residues. Germline CDR1 reads MNHEY; CDR2 reads SVGAGI. Trimming removed 6 bases from V and 8 bases from J; junction bases left unmatched: 8. This sample was included in a study of cytomegalovirus exposure and HLA in healthy donors. In the study overall: Roughly four fifths of roughly 430 genotyped donors fell in the Caucasian-associated ancestry cluster. Study-level results: Researchers catalogued about 150 TCR beta chains as cytomegalovirus-associated. 15,000 to 20,000 TCR beta sequences were associated with HLA alleles at 0.05 false discovery rate in a later analysis.

PCR was performed using 60 Vbeta and 13 Jbeta primers. Some clones are missing from TCRdb's copy, which holds only in-frame ones; the method was immunoSEQ multiplex PCR. The sample yields approximately 160,000 clones, roughly 77% seen once. This chain joins TRBV6-5 and TRBJ1-2, with 8 bases identical to TRBD1. The clonotype was recovered from a male donor in good health and CMV-seronegative. Specimen: PBMCs. DNA for the CDR3: TGTGCCAGCAGACCGACAGGGGCTGACGGCTACACCTTC. Amino acid sequence: CASRPTGADGYTF.